This T cell receptor beta chain was identified during a study of molecular identifiers for immune sequencing clone quantification. This clonotype was counted many times. TCRdb reprocessed the PCR reads with MiXCR, giving one entry per CDR3 protein. The sample lists under 800,000 distinct CDR3 sequences, 25% occurring once. The source is a human donor in good health. Some libraries in this study had Jurkat cell RNA spiked in. Sample: naive CD8+ T cells from blood, with Jurkat cell RNA spiked in. Subset specified: FACS-sorted CD8+CD4-CCR7+CD45RA+ naive T cells.

The CDR3 protein is CASSSTGHQYF. The CDR3 nucleotides read TGTGCCAGCAGCTCGACGGGACACCAGTACTTC. This chain links TRBV13 with TRBJ2-5; tentatively, D is TRBD1 (6 bases). The CDR3 runs to 11 residues. The germline V gene has CDR1 PRHDT and CDR2 FYEKMQ (reference sequence). V lost 4 bases, J lost 10 bases, and 10 bases lay in between.